The clone carrying this T cell receptor (beta chain) was observed at least ten times. The target antigen is unknown. The CDR3 is 16 amino acids. J gave up 4 bases and V 2 bases, and 6 bases lay outside the gene matches. Germline CDR1 is MNHEY and CDR2 is SVGEGT. A marrow graft followed busulfan-fludarabine conditioning, with cyclophosphamide on days +3 and +4. Repertoires were generated with immunoSEQ multiplex PCR, while TCRdb's copy carries only in-frame clones and drops some. The data show 2,500 to 3,500 clones, with none appearing a single time. This record belongs to a study of T cells after posttransplantation cyclophosphamide. General study points: Recipient CMV seropositivity and CMV reactivation strongly tracked TRB clonality. Skin or GI-infiltrating T cells shared few TRB sequences with blood. Donor-recipient repertoire similarity was low at 1-2 months, rising over year one.

The sequence derives from a female patient in her forties or fifties who received an allogeneic stem cell transplant from a related donor, was CMV-positive, and had no GVHD. The graft donor may have given rise to some T cells. The chain has TRBV6-2 or TRBV6-3 and TRBJ2-2, with 8 bases matching TRBD2. The sample here was PBMCs, taken after allogeneic stem cell transplant with posttransplant cyclophosphamide. CDR3 in DNA: TGTGCCAGCAGTTACGGCGGGAGGTTAGGCACCGGGGAGCTGTTTTTT. Protein sequence: CASSYGGRLGTGELFF.